What follows are 10 T cell receptor beta chains derived from one specimen sequenced in a study of beta chain features in type 1 diabetes. Findings of the study overall: The study found moderately but significantly shorter TCRB CDR3s in all four CD4+ subsets of Type 1 diabetes patients.

Investigators reverse transcribed all isolated RNA, so they sequenced expressed TCRB transcripts. Assay: immunoSEQ multiplex PCR; the TCRdb copy retains only in-frame clones and omits some. Among roughly 300,000 clones, approximately 9.7% were seen once, and the ten largest hold around 1%. For these receptors, no antigen is known. The sequenced sample was central memory CD4+ T cells from blood. These receptor sequences come from a man younger than 45 with type 1 diabetes.

The J gene is TRBJ2-1, the V gene TRBV14; D is ambiguous. V gave up 4 bases and J gave up 9 bases, with 10 bases separating them. CDR1 and CDR2 (germline): SGHDN, FVKESK. CDR3 length: 12 amino acids. CDR3 nucleotide sequence: TGTGCCAGCAGCCCTACCTGGAGTGAGCAGTTCTTC. Encoded protein: CASSPTWSEQFF.

This clone was seen a few times. V is TRBV21-1 and J is TRBJ2-7; TRBD1, the table's D call, was not compared with the DNA. TRBV21-1 has pseudogene status. The CDR3 is 17 residues long. This CDR3 reads CASSFQVEDRAGNEQYF. For the CDR3, the DNA is TGTGCCAGCAGCTTCCAAGTGGAGGACAGGGCCGGCAACGAGCAGTACTTC.

The chain is built from TRBV19 and TRBJ1-5, with D unresolved. The CDR3 totals 17 residues. V lost 3 bases to trimming and J lost 2 bases, with 17 bases between them. Germline CDR1 LNHDA, CDR2 SQIVND (reference sequence). The CDR3 DNA reads TGTGCCAGTAGTATGATGACCCTTCCTGGGGGCAATCAGCCCCAGCATTTT. This translates into CASSMMTLPGGNQPQHF.

This clone turned up a few times. This chain connects TRBV7-2 to TRBJ2-5, with 7 positions matching TRBD1. Trimming took 1 base from V and 4 from J; bases not matched to a gene: 6. Germline CDR1 SGHTA, CDR2 FQGNSA. The CDR3 is 15 amino acids. CDR3: CASSLGGQRRETQYF. The CDR3 DNA follows: TGTGCCAGCAGCTTAGGGGGACAGAGGCGAGAGACCCAGTACTTC.

This clone was counted only a few times. CDR3 amino acids: CASSSGTSGRQETQYF. CDR3 in DNA: TGCGCCAGCAGCTCCGGGACTAGCGGGCGCCAAGAGACCCAGTACTTC. The rearrangement links TRBV5-1 to TRBJ2-5; TRBD2 matches 12 bases. The junction had 4 bases not matched to a gene; V was cut back by 3 bases and J by 1 base. From germline, CDR1 is SGHRS and CDR2 YFSETQ. CDR3 length: 16 amino acids.

This rearrangement joins TRBV6-5 to TRBJ2-2; 8 bases align to TRBD1. CDR3 length: 15 residues. The junction had 3 bases not matched to a gene; V was cut back by 5 bases and J by 1 base. The germline V gene encodes CDR1 MNHEY and CDR2 SVGAGI. CDR3 DNA sequence: TGTGCCAGCAGTACAGGGGGACGGAACACCGGGGAGCTGTTTTTT. This codes for CASSTGGRNTGELFF.

This clone has only a few counts. The chain carries TRBV27 and TRBJ2-2; 8 bases are shared with TRBD1. The CDR3 is made up of 15 amino acids. Trimming cost V 6 bases and J 0 bases; bases outside gene matches: 3. Germline CDR1 and CDR2: MNHEY and SMNVEV (reference sequence). CDR3 residues: CASRMTGANTGELFF. In DNA form, the CDR3 reads TGTGCCAGCAGGATGACAGGGGCGAACACCGGGGAGCTGTTTTTT.

The rearrangement uses TRBV10-3 and TRBJ2-1, with a weak D call TRBD1 (5 bases). With 2 bases removed from V and 7 bases from J, the gap between germline ends came to 9 bases. Germline V gives CDR1 ENHRY, CDR2 SYGVKD. This CDR3 region has 13 residues. CDR3 bases: TGTGCCATCAGTGAGGCAGGGTTAAATGAGCAGTTCTTC. It is translated as CAISEAGLNEQFF.

The V and J genes are TRBV5-1 and TRBJ2-2; D call uncertain. The CDR3 runs to 14 residues. Trimming removed 4 bases from V and 3 bases from J, with 10 bases in between. Germline V CDR1 and CDR2: SGHRS, YFSETQ. The CDR3, as DNA: TGCGCCAGCAGCCAAACAGTGGACACCGGGGAGCTGTTTTTT. It codes for CASSQTVDTGELFF.

This clone has a handful of counts. This rearrangement joins TRBV5-1 to TRBJ2-5; 14 bases fit TRBD2. This CDR3 has 16 residues. Germline V lookup: CDR1 SGHRS, CDR2 YFSETQ. The V gene end was trimmed by 1 base and the J gene end by 2 bases; junction bases not matched to a gene: 1. The CDR3 loop is CASSLRLAGGQETQYF. The CDR3, as DNA: TGCGCCAGCAGCTTGAGACTAGCGGGGGGGCAAGAGACCCAGTACTTC.